A single sample gave rise to the 21 T cell receptor beta chains below, sequenced in a study of CD4 T cells in relation to SARS-CoV-2 and coronaviruses. Measured with immunoSEQ multiplex PCR; TCRdb has only the in-frame clones, and not every one. Of around 23,000 clones in the sample, more than 60% were seen once. Before the COVID-19 pandemic, during about 2010-2019, CD4+ T cells were taken from unexposed donors. Isolation of CD4+ T cells took place after about eleven days in culture. These TCRs' antigens remain unknown. Source material: CD4+ T cells from PBMCs, cultured in vitro. Source of these receptors: a human donor in good health.

The genes are TRBV11-1 and TRBJ2-1; no reliable D call. Between the trimmed V and J ends, which lost 2 bases and 8 bases, there was a span of 4 bases. The length of the CDR3 is 11 residues. Germline CDR1 SGHAT, CDR2 FQDESV (reference sequence). The CDR3 reads CASSLRDEQFF. In DNA form, the CDR3 reads TGTGCCAGCAGCTTAAGGGATGAGCAGTTCTTC.

This clone showed up just a few times. The chain employs TRBV7-8 and TRBJ2-2; D may be TRBD1 (5 bases). V lost 1 base and J 5 bases, leaving 11 bases between the germline ends. The germline gives CDR1 SGHVS, CDR2 FQNEAQ. CDR3 length: 15 residues. The CDR3 DNA sequence: TGTGCCAGCAGCTTAGGCAGGGCGCGTACCGGGGAGCTGTTTTTT. Translated: CASSLGRARTGELFF.

In its sample, this clone was seen once. The CDR3 loop is CAISGMMDTEAFF. CDR3 DNA: TGTGCCATCAGTGGGATGATGGACACTGAAGCTTTCTTT. The V and J genes are TRBV10-3 and TRBJ1-1; D uncertain. Between the trimmed V and J ends, which lost 4 bases and 3 bases, there was a span of 9 bases. The CDR3 loop spans 13 amino acids. Germline loops: CDR1 ENHRY, CDR2 SYGVKD.

The chain recombines TRBV21-1 with TRBJ2-1; TRBD1 reflects the table's D call only, with no check against the DNA. TRBV21-1 is termed a pseudogene. This CDR3 has 15 amino acids. CDR3 DNA: TGTGCCAGCAGCACGGAGGACAGGTTCTCCGGAAAGCAGTTCTTC. Translating it yields CASSTEDRFSGKQFF.

Only a few counts were recorded for this clone. The chain is built from TRBV5-6 and TRBJ2-7; possibly TRBD2 for D (6 bases). V shed 2 bases and J shed 6 bases, with 6 bases lying between them. The CDR3 consists of 11 residues. Germline lookup yields CDR1 SGHDT and CDR2 YYEEEE. CDR3 loop: CASSLAGEQYF. The CDR3 DNA sequence: TGTGCCAGCAGCTTAGCGGGCGAGCAGTACTTC.

In DNA, the CDR3 is TGTGCCAGCAGTTTATGGGGTTCGGGGGCGAGCTCCTACAATGAGCAGTTCTTC. This gives the protein CASSLWGSGASSYNEQFF. The chain recombines TRBV28 with TRBJ2-1; either TRBD1 or TRBD2 may supply D (6 bases each). CDR1 MDHEN and CDR2 SYDVKM come from the germline V gene. The CDR3 length is 18 residues. V lost 0 bases and J 0 bases, leaving 15 bases between the germline ends.

This chain joins TRBV10-2 and TRBJ1-5, with D uncertain. V lost 0 bases to trimming and J lost 4 bases, with 7 bases between them. The V gene's germline CDR1 is WSHSY and CDR2 SAAADI. The CDR3 is made up of 14 amino acids. CDR3 in amino acids: CASSESHLNQPQHF. DNA of the CDR3: TGCGCCAGCAGTGAGTCCCACCTTAATCAGCCCCAGCATTTT.

The chain uses TRBV18 and TRBJ1-3; 10 nucleotides match TRBD1. The CDR3 runs 17 residues. The trim removed 3 bases at V and 1 base at J, leaving 6 bases unmatched. The V gene's germline CDR1 is KGHSH and CDR2 LQKENI. The CDR3 bases are TGTGCCAGCTCACCGAAGACAGGGGGCTGGTCTGGAAACACCATATATTTT. Its translation: CASSPKTGGWSGNTIYF.

The V and J genes are TRBV2 and TRBJ2-7; no firm D call. This CDR3 region has 14 residues. From germline, CDR1 is SNHLY and CDR2 FYNNEI. V lost 4 bases to trimming and J lost 4 bases, with 14 bases between them. The CDR3, as DNA: TGTGCCAGCAGTGTATCCCCTAGGGAATACGAGCAGTACTTC. Residues: CASSVSPREYEQYF.

The V and J genes are TRBV6-5 and TRBJ1-5; tentatively, D is TRBD1 (5 bases). The CDR3 totals 13 residues. Germline assignment: CDR1 MNHEY and CDR2 SVGAGI. V lost 6 bases and J 1 base, leaving 7 bases between the germline ends. This CDR3 is CASRRDSNQPQHF. DNA for the CDR3: TGTGCCAGCAGAAGGGACAGCAATCAGCCCCAGCATTTT.

This chain joins TRBV2 and TRBJ1-2; D gene ambiguous. Trimming took off 6 bases at V and 8 bases at J, with 22 bases between the two ends. Germline V gene sequence: CDR1 SNHLY, CDR2 FYNNEI. This CDR3 has 15 amino acids. CDR3 DNA: TGTGCCAGCAGCCTTGTACCCGGAGAGACCGGGGGCTACACCTTC. The encoded protein is CASSLVPGETGGYTF.

The chain combines TRBV5-1 with TRBJ2-2, with D perhaps given as TRBD1 or TRBD2 (5 bases each). Germline lookup yields CDR1 SGHRS and CDR2 YFSETQ. The CDR3 spans 15 residues. V dropped 4 bases and J dropped 0 bases, with 10 bases sitting between them. This CDR3 reads CASSRGRTNTGELFF. Here the CDR3 DNA reads TGCGCCAGCAGCCGGGGACGGACGAACACCGGGGAGCTGTTTTTT.

The rearrangement links TRBV28 to TRBJ2-7; 9 bases map to TRBD2. Germline V CDR1 and CDR2: MDHEN, SYDVKM. J gave up 4 bases and V 8 bases, and 9 bases lay outside the gene matches. This CDR3 comprises 14 residues. In DNA form, the CDR3 reads TGTGCCAGCGCCCCAGCGGGAGGCCGGTACGAGCAGTACTTC. This translates into CASAPAGGRYEQYF.

This clone was found a few times. The chain has TRBV9 and TRBJ2-2, with 10 bases identical to TRBD2. Germline CDR1 reads SGDLS; CDR2 reads YYNGEE. The V segment lost 7 bases and the J segment 3 bases; nucleotides outside the gene matches: 6. The CDR3 consists of 15 residues. CDR3 sequence reads: CASSIAGGYTGELFF. The CDR3 coding sequence is TGTGCCAGCTCCATAGCGGGAGGTTACACCGGGGAGCTGTTTTTT. The full variable domain, with the rest looked up from reference TRBV9 and TRBJ2-2, is DSGVTQTPKHLITATGQRVTLRCSPRSGDLSVYWYQQSLDQGLQFLIQYYNGEERAKGNILERFSAQQFPDLHSELNLSSLELGDSALYFCASSIAGGYTGELFFGEGSRLTVL.

CDR3 loop: CATSTKTYRGFYYNEQFF. For the CDR3, the DNA is TGTGCCACCAGCACCAAGACTTATAGAGGTTTTTATTACAATGAGCAGTTCTTC. The V call is TRBV15, the J call TRBJ2-1; D unclear. Germline loops: CDR1 LNHNV, CDR2 YYDKDF (reference sequence). Trimming shortened V by 4 bases and J by 4 bases, and 23 bases separated the two germline ends. The length of the CDR3 is 18 residues.

The rearrangement uses TRBV18 and TRBJ1-3; unclear D gene. CDR3 size: 16 residues. Germline V gene sequence: CDR1 KGHSH, CDR2 LQKENI. Trimming left V 3 bases short and J 1 base short, with 13 bases between. In DNA, the CDR3 is TGTGCCAGCTCACCTTCCGGGAGCAATTCTGGAAACACCATATATTTT. It translates to CASSPSGSNSGNTIYF.

The chain combines TRBV10-3 with TRBJ2-1, with TRBD2 matching over 8 bases. Per germline, CDR1 ENHRY and CDR2 SYGVKD. The trim removed 10 bases at V and 6 bases at J, leaving 5 bases unmatched. The CDR3 is 12 residues long. In DNA form, the CDR3 reads TGTGCCACCACTGGGACTAGCAATGAGCAGTTCTTC. It codes for CATTGTSNEQFF.

CDR3 sequence (DNA): TGTGCCAGCCCCGGGTCTCAGGGGTTTATAGGCAATCAGCCCCAGCATTTT. Residues: CASPGSQGFIGNQPQHF. The V gene is TRBV12-1, the J gene TRBJ1-5; TRBD1 is the table's D call and was not checked against the DNA. TRBV12-1 is noted as a pseudogene. The CDR3 spans 17 residues.

This rearrangement joins TRBV14 to TRBJ2-5; 8 nucleotides agree with TRBD2. The CDR3 covers 17 residues. Trimming cost V 0 bases and J 2 bases; bases outside gene matches: 8. In germline, CDR1 is SGHDN, CDR2 FVKESK. The CDR3 loop is CASSQEGQRGPQETQYF. The CDR3 DNA reads TGTGCCAGCAGCCAAGAGGGGCAGCGGGGGCCGCAAGAGACCCAGTACTTC.

The rearrangement links TRBV5-1 to TRBJ1-2; 8 bases align to TRBD1. From germline, CDR1 is SGHRS and CDR2 YFSETQ. This CDR3 region has 18 residues. V lost 5 bases to trimming and J lost 0 bases; unmatched junction nucleotides: 15. CDR3: CASSQDRVVSTANYGYTF. The DNA of the CDR3 is TGCGCCAGCAGTCAGGACAGGGTCGTTTCAACAGCTAACTATGGCTACACCTTC.

J is TRBJ1-1 and V is TRBV28; D remains unclear. The CDR3 has 12 residues. The V gene's germline CDR1 is MDHEN and CDR2 SYDVKM. V was trimmed by 8 bases and J by 3 bases, leaving 10 bases between them. Here the CDR3 DNA reads TGTGCCAGCTTGGGTAGGTACACTGAAGCTTTCTTT. Encoded protein: CASLGRYTEAFF.